Below, 2 T cell receptor beta chains from the same sample are listed, as sequenced in a study of CD8 T cells in Susac syndrome. An amount of RNA that ranged from 0.5 to 1 ug was reverse transcribed with random hexamers. TCRdb reprocessed the immunoSEQ multiplex PCR reads via MiXCR and lists one record per CDR3 protein. This table holds some 130,000 distinct CDR3 sequences, roughly 94% found once. The sequencing sample was made of CD4+ T cells from PBMCs. The receptor source for this set is a human donor with multiple sclerosis.

V usage is TRBV4-2 and J usage is TRBJ2-7; D unresolved. Germline V gene sequence: CDR1 LGHNA, CDR2 YNFKEQ. The CDR3 spans 15 residues. Trimming cost V 0 bases and J 2 bases, with 11 bases left between them. This CDR3 reads CASSQESKFAYEQYF. The DNA of the CDR3 is TGTGCCAGCAGCCAAGAAAGCAAGTTCGCCTACGAGCAGTACTTC.

This clonotype was detected once. The CDR3 region is CSAWGGRGYTF. The CDR3 region has the DNA TGCAGCGCCTGGGGGGGTCGTGGCTACACCTTC. This chain joins TRBV29-1 and TRBJ1-2, with D possibly TRBD1 on 5 matching bases. V was cut by 7 bases and J by 7 bases, with 13 bases left in between. The CDR3 has 11 residues. Germline V gene data show CDR1 as SQVTM and CDR2 as ANQGSEA.